This record covers a single T cell receptor (beta chain). The antigen remains undetermined. TCR alpha and TCR beta cDNA libraries carrying sample barcodes and UMIs came from 5'RACE with constant-segment primers. TCRdb reprocessed the 5' RACE reads with MiXCR, giving one entry per CDR3 protein. The sample carries hundreds of thousands of distinct CDR3 sequences, about a fifth recorded once. These data belong to a study of T-cell memory formation after mild COVID-19. Study in general: Largely donor-specific TCR clusters were found. Points from the study as a whole: From day 15 to 85, contracting clones were balanced between CD4 and CD8, whereas later expanders leaned toward CD4+.

V was clipped by 4 bases and J by 8 bases; unmatched bases: 6. This CDR3 is 13 amino acids long. The germline CDR1 and CDR2 sequences are SGHRS and YFSETQ. The TCR originated in an adult woman who had mild COVID-19 (a few samples of this study predate the infection). Cell type and time point are not known. Material: PBMCs or a T cell subset sorted from them (not recorded which). The chain couples TRBV5-1 to TRBJ1-2; 9 nucleotides align to TRBD1. Here the CDR3 reads CASSRDRAIGYTF. The CDR3 DNA sequence: TGCGCCAGCAGCCGGGACAGGGCTATCGGCTACACCTTC.